This T cell receptor (beta chain) was recovered during a study of shared clonotypes between healthy human individuals. Libraries were prepared by immunoSEQ multiplex PCR; TCRdb keeps only in-frame clonotypes and omits some of them. Seen here are millions of clones, roughly 94% observed once, and the top ten hold approximately 0.13%. Germline values: CDR1 MGHRA, CDR2 YSYEKL. The CDR3 loop spans 15 amino acids. The trim removed 4 bases at V and 4 bases at J, leaving 5 bases unmatched. Sequencing used naive CD4+ T cells sorted from blood. The subset was: CD45RA+ positively selected. V usage is TRBV4-1 and J usage is TRBJ1-3; 9 bases align to TRBD1. This receptor was obtained from a man younger than 35 in good health. CDR3 loop: CASSRTGGEGNTIYF. CDR3 nucleotide sequence: TGCGCCAGCAGCCGAACAGGGGGCGAAGGAAACACCATATATTTT.